One sample yielded the 12 T cell receptor beta chains listed below, sequenced in a study of cytomegalovirus exposure and HLA in healthy donors. Repertoires were generated with immunoSEQ multiplex PCR, while TCRdb's copy carries only in-frame clones and drops some. The sample shows 150,000 to 200,000 clones, more than 75% of them seen only once. Material: PBMCs. Receptor source: a woman younger than 30 in good health and CMV-seronegative.

This chain uses TRBV7-8 with TRBJ2-3; D possibly corresponds to TRBD2 (6 bases). Germline lookup yields CDR1 SGHVS and CDR2 FQNEAQ. This CDR3 has 15 amino acids. V was shortened by 1 base and J by 6 bases, with 14 bases between the two germline ends. CDR3 in amino acids: CASSLGGGERDTQYF. CDR3 DNA: TGTGCCAGCAGCTTAGGTGGCGGGGAGAGGGATACGCAGTATTTT. Together with reference TRBV7-8 and TRBJ2-3, the CDR3 gives the full variable domain: GAGVSQSPRYKVAKRGQDVALRCDPISGHVSLFWYQQALGQGPEFLTYFQNEAQLDKSGLPSDRFFAERPEGSVSTLKIQRTQQEDSAVYLCASSLGGGERDTQYFGPGTRLTVL.

The rearrangement links TRBV5-1 to TRBJ1-5; weak D call: TRBD1 (6 bases). Trimming took 1 base from V and 5 from J, leaving 13 bases between them. CDR3 length equals 15 residues. Germline values: CDR1 SGHRS, CDR2 YFSETQ. CDR3 sequence reads: CASSLMFGGDQPQHF. The CDR3 bases are TGCGCCAGCAGCTTGATGTTTGGGGGCGATCAGCCCCAGCATTTT.

J is TRBJ1-5 and V is TRBV27, with TRBD1 identical over 8 bases. Trimming at V came to 6 bases and at J to 4 bases, leaving 5 bases not matched to a gene. Germline CDR1 MNHEY, CDR2 SMNVEV (reference sequence). This CDR3 comprises 14 residues. CDR3 sequence: CASRETGVNQPQHF. The CDR3 region has the DNA TGTGCCAGCAGGGAGACAGGGGTTAATCAGCCCCAGCATTTT.

The chain employs TRBV6-5 and TRBJ1-2; D gene ambiguous. Germline V gives CDR1 MNHEY, CDR2 SVGAGI. V lost 0 bases and J 0 bases, leaving 8 bases between the germline ends. This CDR3 spans 15 amino acids. The CDR3 protein is CASSYSASANYGYTF. The DNA of the CDR3 is TGTGCCAGCAGTTACTCGGCATCTGCTAACTATGGCTACACCTTC.

Comment on this clone: This sample includes further DNA sequences coding for the same CDR3. This chain uses TRBV6-4 with TRBJ1-2, with D possibly matching TRBD1 (5 bases). The V gene lost 2 bases and the J gene lost 5 bases, with 6 bases spanning the gap. This CDR3 is built from 12 residues. Germline CDR1 reads MRHNA; CDR2 reads SNTAGT. CDR3 bases: TGTGCCAGCAGTGACAGGGGATATGGCTACACCTTC. This translates into CASSDRGYGYTF.

The V and J genes are TRBV14 and TRBJ2-7; TRBD2 is a possible D gene (6 bases). Trimming pared 3 bases from V and 3 bases from J, leaving 21 bases between. Germline values: CDR1 SGHDN, CDR2 FVKESK. There are 17 residues in the CDR3. The DNA of the CDR3 is TGTGCCAGCAGCCACGGAGGGACCCTAATTCGGGACTACGAGCAGTACTTC. Protein sequence: CASSHGGTLIRDYEQYF.

This sequence joins TRBV29-1 and TRBJ2-7; 7 bases are shared with TRBD1. This CDR3 spans 14 amino acids. Germline assignment: CDR1 SQVTM and CDR2 ANQGSEA. V lost 7 bases and J lost 2; bases outside the gene matches: 11. DNA for the CDR3: TGCAGCGCCTCCCAGACAGGGAGCACCTACGAGCAGTACTTC. Its protein product is CSASQTGSTYEQYF.

This clone is judged medium-sized. Additional DNA sequences in this sample encode the identical CDR3. The chain uses TRBV6-4 and TRBJ2-1; 9 bases match TRBD2. This CDR3 contains 15 residues. The ends lost 0 bases at V and 4 bases at J; junction bases unmatched: 1. Germline-derived CDR1 and CDR2 are MRHNA and SNTAGT. The CDR3 loop is CASSDSSGSYNEQFF. In DNA, the CDR3 is TGTGCCAGCAGTGACTCTAGCGGGAGTTACAATGAGCAGTTCTTC.

The chain carries TRBV9 and TRBJ1-2, with D possibly being TRBD1 (6 bases). The germline CDR1 and CDR2 sequences are SGDLS and YYNGEE. Trimming pared 0 bases from V and 4 bases from J, leaving 13 bases between. The CDR3 covers 15 residues. CDR3 DNA: TGTGCCAGCAGCGTAGCCCCAGGGGAGGGCTATGGCTACACCTTC. Protein: CASSVAPGEGYGYTF.

This clone was seen only once. V and J are TRBV6-1 and TRBJ1-1, with D tentatively TRBD1 (5 bases). The CDR3 consists of 15 residues. Germline CDR1 and CDR2: MNHNS and SASEGT. V gave up 1 base and J gave up 0 bases, with 9 bases separating them. In nucleotides, the CDR3 is TGTGCCAGCAGTGAAGTTGGGGCCCTGAACACTGAAGCTTTCTTT. This encodes CASSEVGALNTEAFF.

This chain uses TRBV18 with TRBJ2-1; D not resolved. The CDR3 spans 15 residues. Trimming removed 2 bases from V and 3 bases from J, with 11 bases in between. The germline CDR1 and CDR2 sequences are KGHSH and LQKENI. CDR3 in amino acids: CASSPDSTDYNEQFF. The CDR3 DNA follows: TGTGCCAGCTCACCAGATTCGACTGACTACAATGAGCAGTTCTTC.

The rearrangement links TRBV4-1 to TRBJ1-1; 9 bases fit TRBD1. Germline V gene lookup returns CDR1 MGHRA and CDR2 YSYEKL. V trimming: 1 base; J trimming: 2 bases; junction bases outside the gene matches: 2. The CDR3 contains 15 residues. The CDR3 coding sequence is TGCGCCAGCAGCCAAGCGACAGGGGGAAACACTGAAGCTTTCTTT. Encoded protein: CASSQATGGNTEAFF.